This T cell receptor beta chain was found in a study of T cells in Graves' hyperthyroidism and ophthalmopathy. Study information: Peripheral blood was collected at initial diagnosis, before any treatment.

The V gene lost 4 bases and the J gene lost 10 bases, with 14 bases spanning the gap. This CDR3 region has 13 residues. Amplification targeted TCR beta CDR3 regions from RNA transcripts. HTBI primers were the set used in a first-round RT-PCR of the TCR CDR3. TCRdb fed the multiplex PCR reads into MiXCR, producing one record per CDR3 protein. The sample carries some 370,000 distinct CDR3 sequences, about a sixth recorded once. The table lists this clonotype with many counts. Each patient was aged 18 to 65 and had newly diagnosed hyperthyroidism of under 2 months' duration. The chain combines TRBV12-3 or TRBV12-4 with TRBJ2-1; D tentatively fits TRBD1 or TRBD2 (5 bases each). The receptor's source is a woman under 40 with Graves' hyperthyroidism that later progressed to Graves' ophthalmopathy. The source material was blood. As DNA, the CDR3 is TGTGCCAGCAGTTCCCACACCGAGGGGGAGCAGTTCTTC. Its translation is CASSSHTEGEQFF.